This entry lists 32 T cell receptor beta chains sequenced from one sample in a study of cytomegalovirus exposure and HLA in healthy donors. A multiplex PCR was run with 60 Vbeta primers and 13 Jbeta primers. Profiling relied on immunoSEQ multiplex PCR, and the TCRdb table lists in-frame clones only, not all of them. The sample contains around 120,000 clones, approximately 80% of which appear only once. Input material: PBMCs. Receptors were obtained from a human donor in good health.

V and J are TRBV18 and TRBJ1-5, with TRBD1 matching 7 bases. The CDR3 totals 14 residues. The V segment lost 4 bases and the J segment 4 bases; nucleotides outside the gene matches: 4. The germline V gene encodes CDR1 KGHSH and CDR2 LQKENI. CDR3 DNA sequence: TGTGCCAGCTCACTTGGACAGGAAAATCAGCCCCAGCATTTT. Protein sequence: CASSLGQENQPQHF.

The chain has TRBV6-1 and TRBJ2-3, with TRBD2 as a possible D gene (6 bases). Per the germline V gene, CDR1 is MNHNS and CDR2 is SASEGT. V lost 1 base to trimming and J lost 5 bases, with 19 bases between them. This CDR3 is built from 17 residues. CDR3: CASSEDRYSGYEDTQYF. DNA of the CDR3: TGTGCCAGCAGTGAAGACCGGTATAGCGGTTATGAAGATACGCAGTATTTT.

The rearrangement uses TRBV18 and TRBJ2-5; 7 positions match TRBD1. Germline CDR1 and CDR2: KGHSH and LQKENI. The CDR3 has 13 amino acids. The junction had 4 bases not matched to a gene; V was cut back by 7 bases and J by 2 bases. In nucleotides, the CDR3 is TGTGCCAGCTACGGGACAGCTCAAGAGACCCAGTACTTC. Translated: CASYGTAQETQYF.

The chain carries TRBV11-3 and TRBJ1-2; D may be TRBD1 (5 bases). V dropped 2 bases and J dropped 7 bases, with 17 bases sitting between them. Germline CDR1 is SGHNT and CDR2 is YENEEA. This CDR3 has 15 amino acids. The CDR3 loop reads CASSLPGTPGSGYTF. CDR3 nucleotide sequence: TGTGCCAGCAGCTTACCTGGGACGCCCGGGAGTGGCTACACCTTC. The complete variable domain, with remaining parts taken from reference TRBV11-3 and TRBJ1-2, reads EAGVVQSPRYKIIEKKQPVAFWCNPISGHNTLYWYLQNLGQGPELLIRYENEEAVDDSQLPKDRFSAERLKGVDSTLKIQPAELGDSAVYLCASSLPGTPGSGYTFGSGTRLTVV.

This chain links TRBV7-6 with TRBJ2-2, with TRBD2 matching over 7 bases. This CDR3 has 18 amino acids. Looked up from germline, CDR1 is SGHVS and CDR2 is FNYEAQ. V shed 1 base and J 0 bases; nucleotides not matched to a gene: 8. As DNA, the CDR3 is TGTGCCAGCAGCTTAGAGGCGGGAGAGACATCGAACACCGGGGAGCTGTTTTTT. Its protein is CASSLEAGETSNTGELFF.

The V call is TRBV15, the J call TRBJ2-7; TRBD2 matches at 13 bases. Looked up from germline, CDR1 is LNHNV and CDR2 is YYDKDF (reference sequence). V shed 5 bases, J shed 5 bases, and the junction held 6 bases outside the gene matches. The length of the CDR3 is 15 residues. Here the CDR3 reads CATSGRTSGSNEQYF. CDR3 nucleotide sequence: TGTGCCACCAGCGGAAGGACTAGCGGGAGTAACGAGCAGTACTTC.

The rearrangement joins TRBV7-8 to TRBJ2-4; TRBD2 agrees at 8 bases. This CDR3 has 16 amino acids. The V gene end was trimmed by 5 bases and the J gene end by 6 bases; junction bases not matched to a gene: 12. In germline, CDR1 is SGHVS, CDR2 FQNEAQ. The CDR3 DNA reads as TGTGCCAGCAGCCCCCTTCGAGCGGGAGCCGGAAACATTCAGTACTTC. The encoded protein is CASSPLRAGAGNIQYF.

Regarding this clone: This specimen includes other DNA sequences encoding the same CDR3. This sequence joins TRBV4-2 and TRBJ1-1, with D possibly being TRBD1 (6 bases). The V gene lost 3 bases and the J gene lost 1 base, with 12 bases spanning the gap. Looked up from germline, CDR1 is LGHNA and CDR2 is YNFKEQ. The CDR3 totals 15 residues. The CDR3 loop reads CASSHHGQKNTEAFF. CDR3 nucleotides: TGTGCCAGCAGCCATCACGGACAGAAGAACACTGAAGCTTTCTTT.

The chain employs TRBV28 and TRBJ1-3; D not resolved. From germline, CDR1 is MDHEN and CDR2 SYDVKM. CDR3 length: 15 residues. Trimming took off 1 base at V and 0 bases at J, with 7 bases between the two ends. The chain's CDR3 is CASSLLPSSGNTIYF. CDR3 in DNA: TGTGCCAGCAGTTTATTACCGAGCTCTGGAAACACCATATATTTT.

The chain couples TRBV30 to TRBJ1-1, with D possibly matching TRBD1 (5 bases). Germline V gives CDR1 GTSNPN, CDR2 SVGIG (reference sequence). The ends were cut back, 2 bases at V and 1 base at J, with 8 bases in the middle. This CDR3 comprises 13 residues. CDR3: CAWSTGGNTEAFF. The CDR3, as DNA: TGTGCCTGGAGTACCGGGGGGAACACTGAAGCTTTCTTT.

The rearrangement uses TRBV5-1 and TRBJ2-1; 9 bases match TRBD2. The CDR3 is 16 residues long. The germline CDR1 and CDR2 sequences are SGHRS and YFSETQ. After removal of 4 bases from V and 4 bases from J, the junction contained 9 bases not matched to a gene. CDR3 in DNA: TGCGCCAGCAGCCGGACTAGCGCCTCCCTGTACAATGAGCAGTTCTTC. It specifies CASSRTSASLYNEQFF. Based on the CDR3 plus reference TRBV5-1 and TRBJ2-1, the full variable domain is KAGVTQTPRYLIKTRGQQVTLSCSPISGHRSVSWYQQTPGQGLQFLFEYFSETQRNKGNFPGRFSGRQFSNSRSEMNVSTLELGDSALYLCASSRTSASLYNEQFFGPGTRLTVL.

The J gene is TRBJ1-1, the V gene TRBV5-1, with D perhaps TRBD1 (6 bases). Trimming cost V 1 base and J 5 bases, with 18 bases left between them. This CDR3 has 16 residues. Germline lookup yields CDR1 SGHRS and CDR2 YFSETQ. The CDR3 region has the DNA TGCGCCAGCAGCTTGAGTTCGGCAGGGGTAAGAACTGAAGCTTTCTTT. Translating gives CASSLSSAGVRTEAFF.

The gene calls are TRBV18 and TRBJ2-2, with TRBD1 as a possible D gene (5 bases). V was shortened by 6 bases and J by 11 bases, with 13 bases between the two germline ends. The V gene's germline CDR1 is KGHSH and CDR2 LQKENI. The CDR3 runs to 12 residues. This CDR3 reads CASSVQGGELFF. DNA of the CDR3: TGTGCCAGCTCCGTCCAGGGCGGAGAGCTGTTTTTT. The entire variable domain, with the rest obtained from reference TRBV18 and TRBJ2-2, is as follows: NAGVMQNPRHLVRRRGQEARLRCSPMKGHSHVYWYRQLPEEGLKFMVYLQKENIIDESGMPKERFSAEFPKEGPSILRIQQVVRGDSAAYFCASSVQGGELFFGEGSRLTVL.

V usage is TRBV27 and J usage is TRBJ2-7; 7 bases are shared with TRBD1. Germline loops: CDR1 MNHEY, CDR2 SMNVEV (reference sequence). CDR3 length: 16 residues. The junction had 6 bases not matched to a gene; V was cut back by 0 bases and J by 1 base. The CDR3 nucleotides read TGTGCCAGCAGTTTATCTCCGACAGGGCATTCCTACGAGCAGTACTTC. Translated, it gives CASSLSPTGHSYEQYF.

The chain combines TRBV5-1 with TRBJ2-7; 13 positions match TRBD2. Losses at the gene ends were 4 bases for V and 5 bases for J; bases not matched to a gene: 12. The V gene's germline CDR1 is SGHRS and CDR2 YFSETQ. The CDR3 has 17 residues. CDR3 sequence (DNA): TGCGCCAGCAGCCTCGGGACTAGCGGGGTACAATTCGACGAGCAGTACTTC. Its translation is CASSLGTSGVQFDEQYF.

This clone was seen only once. The genes are TRBV28 and TRBJ1-1, with D tentatively TRBD1 (6 bases). CDR1 is MDHEN, CDR2 SYDVKM, per germline. The CDR3 has 18 amino acids. Trimming shortened V by 3 bases and J by 4 bases, and 24 bases separated the two germline ends. The DNA of the CDR3 is TGTGCCAGCAGTTTTTTCCAAGGTGGAAGGGGGTCGAGCACTGAAGCTTTCTTT. Translating gives CASSFFQGGRGSSTEAFF.

J is TRBJ1-2 and V is TRBV11-2, with 9 bases identical to TRBD1. The length of the CDR3 is 16 residues. J gave up 7 bases and V 3 bases, and 12 bases lay outside the gene matches. CDR1 is SGHAT and CDR2 is FQNNGV in the germline V gene. CDR3 nucleotide sequence: TGTGCCAGCAGCTTCGCCCGGGACAGGGAAGGGCGTGGCTACACCTTC. This gives the protein CASSFARDREGRGYTF.

The chain uses TRBV9 and TRBJ1-2; D not resolved. CDR1 is SGDLS, CDR2 YYNGEE, per germline. V lost 0 bases and J lost 8, with 11 bases in between. This CDR3 is 13 amino acids long. In nucleotides, the CDR3 is TGTGCCAGCAGCGTAGAAACAGAGGGAGGCTACACCTTC. Its protein is CASSVETEGGYTF. Based on the CDR3 plus reference TRBV9 and TRBJ1-2, the full variable domain is DSGVTQTPKHLITATGQRVTLRCSPRSGDLSVYWYQQSLDQGLQFLIQYYNGEERAKGNILERFSAQQFPDLHSELNLSSLELGDSALYFCASSVETEGGYTFGSGTRLTVV.

The rearrangement uses TRBV7-2 and TRBJ2-5; TRBD2 matches 16 bases. Germline CDR1 SGHTA, CDR2 FQGNSA. With V trimmed by 1 base and J by 5 bases, 1 base remained unmatched. The CDR3 spans 16 residues. CDR3 bases: TGTGCCAGCAGCTTAGGGGGACTAGCGGGAGGGGAGACCCAGTACTTC. It codes for CASSLGGLAGGETQYF.

The gene calls are TRBV19 and TRBJ2-3; TRBD2 agrees at 10 bases. The CDR3 contains 15 residues. V shed 5 bases and J 3 bases; nucleotides not matched to a gene: 5. Germline lookup yields CDR1 LNHDA and CDR2 SQIVND (reference sequence). The CDR3 protein is CASSRSGRVTDTQYF. CDR3 nucleotide sequence: TGTGCCAGTAGTCGGAGCGGGAGGGTGACAGATACGCAGTATTTT.

The chain has TRBV19 and TRBJ1-5; 8 bases line up with TRBD1. The CDR3 loop spans 14 amino acids. Per germline, CDR1 LNHDA and CDR2 SQIVND (reference sequence). V shed 7 bases and J 3 bases; nucleotides not matched to a gene: 5. CDR3 sequence: CASTPGQVNQPQHF. In nucleotides, the CDR3 is TGTGCCAGTACCCCGGGACAGGTCAATCAGCCCCAGCATTTT.

This rearrangement joins TRBV7-9 to TRBJ1-1, with D maybe TRBD1 (5 bases). The germline V gene encodes CDR1 SEHNR and CDR2 FQNEAQ (reference sequence). V was clipped by 1 base and J by 1 base, with 10 bases between them. This CDR3 spans 15 amino acids. CDR3 bases: TGTGCCAGCAGCTTAGAAGGGGTCGGGAACACTGAAGCTTTCTTT. Protein sequence: CASSLEGVGNTEAFF.

V usage is TRBV5-1 and J usage is TRBJ2-7; TRBD1 matches at 12 bases. With V trimmed by 4 bases and J by 6 bases, 2 bases remained unmatched. The CDR3 sequence is 13 residues long. From germline, CDR1 is SGHRS and CDR2 YFSETQ. The CDR3: CASSRDRGREQYF. Here the CDR3 DNA reads TGCGCCAGCAGCAGGGACAGGGGGCGCGAGCAGTACTTC.

This clone was seen only a few times. The chain employs TRBV6-5 and TRBJ1-6; no firm D call. The ends were cut back, 0 bases at V and 9 bases at J, with 12 bases in the middle. CDR3 length: 15 amino acids. The germline CDR1 and CDR2 sequences are MNHEY and SVGAGI. CDR3 coding DNA: TGTGCCAGCAGTTACTCGACGGCGAGGGCTTCACCCCTCCACTTT. Protein product: CASSYSTARASPLHF.

This clone came up a few times. The rearrangement links TRBV10-1 to TRBJ1-5; 8 bases agree with TRBD1. The CDR3 is made up of 15 amino acids. Germline CDR1 is WNHNN and CDR2 is SYGVQD (reference sequence). Germline trimming cut 5 bases from V and 6 bases from J; bases unmatched to any gene: 9. The CDR3 reads CASSRFPGGGQPQHF. DNA of the CDR3: TGCGCCAGCAGTCGGTTCCCAGGGGGCGGTCAGCCCCAGCATTTT.

This clone was seen a few times. The chain is built from TRBV6-5 and TRBJ1-1, with 9 bases matching TRBD1. The CDR3 consists of 14 residues. Germline CDR1 reads MNHEY; CDR2 reads SVGAGI. V trimming: 5 bases; J trimming: 3 bases; junction bases outside the gene matches: 4. The CDR3 region has the DNA TGTGCCAGCAGTGACGGACAGGGGTACACTGAAGCTTTCTTT. This encodes CASSDGQGYTEAFF.

The chain links TRBV5-1 to TRBJ1-2; D remains unclear. The CDR3 is 14 residues long. Germline values: CDR1 SGHRS, CDR2 YFSETQ. V dropped 4 bases and J dropped 7 bases, with 17 bases sitting between them. The CDR3 here is CASSVRHVDSGYTF. The CDR3 DNA reads as TGCGCCAGCAGCGTTAGACACGTCGATAGTGGCTACACCTTC.

The chain links TRBV5-1 to TRBJ2-6; TRBD1 agrees at 11 bases. V was pared by 4 bases and J by 0 bases, with 3 bases of the junction left unmatched. This CDR3 is built from 17 residues. Germline assignment: CDR1 SGHRS and CDR2 YFSETQ. The CDR3 DNA is TGCGCCAGCAGCCCCGGGACAGGGGGCTCTGGGGCCAACGTCCTGACTTTC. It yields the protein CASSPGTGGSGANVLTF.

The J gene is TRBJ1-2, the V gene TRBV5-4; the D is unclear. The CDR3 totals 12 residues. V shed 4 bases and J shed 6 bases, with 10 bases lying between them. The V gene's germline CDR1 is SGHNT and CDR2 YYREEE (reference sequence). CDR3: CASSPEWDGYTF. The CDR3 DNA sequence: TGTGCCAGCAGCCCGGAGTGGGATGGCTACACCTTC.

J is TRBJ2-7 and V is TRBV5-1, with 9 nucleotides matching TRBD2. V lost 0 bases to trimming and J lost 2 bases; unmatched junction nucleotides: 3. CDR1 and CDR2 from the germline V gene are SGHRS and YFSETQ. The CDR3 is made up of 15 amino acids. CDR3: CASSLGLAVTYEQYF. CDR3 coding DNA: TGCGCCAGCAGCTTGGGACTAGCGGTTACCTACGAGCAGTACTTC.

This clone occurred once. The chain carries TRBV9 and TRBJ1-2; D remains unclear. V gave up 4 bases and J gave up 6 bases, with 19 bases separating them. CDR3 length: 15 residues. Germline-derived CDR1 and CDR2 are SGDLS and YYNGEE. This chain's CDR3 is CASSPVAGSLDGYTF. CDR3 nucleotides: TGTGCCAGCAGCCCTGTAGCGGGGTCGTTGGATGGCTACACCTTC.

This clone was counted a few times. The chain recombines TRBV30 with TRBJ1-1; D ambiguous. Germline-derived CDR1 and CDR2 are GTSNPN and SVGIG (reference sequence). Trimming removed 4 bases at V and 10 bases at J, with 22 bases between. CDR3 length: 14 residues. In DNA form, the CDR3 reads TGTGCCTGGAACGACCGGGGTGCCGCCCTGGCAGCTTTCTTT. Protein sequence: CAWNDRGAALAAFF.